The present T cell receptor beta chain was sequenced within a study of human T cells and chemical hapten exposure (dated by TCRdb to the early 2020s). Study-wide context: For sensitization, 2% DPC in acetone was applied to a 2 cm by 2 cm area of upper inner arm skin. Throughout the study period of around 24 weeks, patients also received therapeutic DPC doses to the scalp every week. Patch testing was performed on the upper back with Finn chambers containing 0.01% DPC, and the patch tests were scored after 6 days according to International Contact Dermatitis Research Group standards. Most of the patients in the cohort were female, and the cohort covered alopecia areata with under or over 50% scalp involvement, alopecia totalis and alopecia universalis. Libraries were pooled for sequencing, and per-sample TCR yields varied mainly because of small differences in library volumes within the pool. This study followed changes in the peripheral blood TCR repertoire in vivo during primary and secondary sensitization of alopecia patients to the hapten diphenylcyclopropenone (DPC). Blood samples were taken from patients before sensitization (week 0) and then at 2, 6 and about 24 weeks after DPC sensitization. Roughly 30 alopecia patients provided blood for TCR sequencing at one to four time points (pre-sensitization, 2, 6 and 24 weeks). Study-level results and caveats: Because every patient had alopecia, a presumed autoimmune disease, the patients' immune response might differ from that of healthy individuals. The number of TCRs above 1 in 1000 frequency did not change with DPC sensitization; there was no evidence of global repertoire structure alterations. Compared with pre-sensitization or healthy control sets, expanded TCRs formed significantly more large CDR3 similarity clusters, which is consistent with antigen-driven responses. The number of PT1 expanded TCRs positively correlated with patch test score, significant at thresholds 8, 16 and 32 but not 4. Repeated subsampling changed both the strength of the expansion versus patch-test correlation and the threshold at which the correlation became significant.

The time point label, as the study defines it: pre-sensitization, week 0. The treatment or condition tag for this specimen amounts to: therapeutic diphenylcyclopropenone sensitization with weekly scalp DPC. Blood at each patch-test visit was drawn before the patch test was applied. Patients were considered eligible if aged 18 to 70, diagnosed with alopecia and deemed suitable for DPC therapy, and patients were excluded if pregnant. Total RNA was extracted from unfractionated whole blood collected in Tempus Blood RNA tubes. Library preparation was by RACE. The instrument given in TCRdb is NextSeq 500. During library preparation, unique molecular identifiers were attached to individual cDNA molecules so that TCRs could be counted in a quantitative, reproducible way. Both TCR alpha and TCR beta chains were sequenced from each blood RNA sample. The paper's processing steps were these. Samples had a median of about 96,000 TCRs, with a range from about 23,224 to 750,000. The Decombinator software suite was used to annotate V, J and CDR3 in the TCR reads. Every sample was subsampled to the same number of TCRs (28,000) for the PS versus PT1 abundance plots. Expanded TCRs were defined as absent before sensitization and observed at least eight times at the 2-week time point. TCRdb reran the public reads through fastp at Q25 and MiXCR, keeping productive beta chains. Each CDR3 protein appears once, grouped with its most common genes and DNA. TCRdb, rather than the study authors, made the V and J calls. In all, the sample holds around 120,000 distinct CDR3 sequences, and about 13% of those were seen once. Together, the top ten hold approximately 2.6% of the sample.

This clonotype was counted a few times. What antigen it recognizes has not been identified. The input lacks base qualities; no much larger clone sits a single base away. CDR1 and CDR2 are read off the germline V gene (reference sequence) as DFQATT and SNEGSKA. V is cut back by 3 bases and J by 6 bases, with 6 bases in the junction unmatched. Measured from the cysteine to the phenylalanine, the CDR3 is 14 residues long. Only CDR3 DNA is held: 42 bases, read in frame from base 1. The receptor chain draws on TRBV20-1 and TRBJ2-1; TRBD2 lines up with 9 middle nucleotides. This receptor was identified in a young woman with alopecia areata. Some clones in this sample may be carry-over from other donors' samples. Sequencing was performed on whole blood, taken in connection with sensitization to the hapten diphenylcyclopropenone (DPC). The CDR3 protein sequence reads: CSASGRGGFNEQFF. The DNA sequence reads TGCAGTGCTAGTGGGCGGGGGGGCTTCAATGAGCAGTTCTTC.